This is a list of T cell receptor beta chains from one sample in a study of a mutant IDH1 vaccine in newly diagnosed glioma. The protocol was immunoSEQ multiplex PCR, while the TCRdb copy is restricted to in-frame clones and leaves out a portion. The top ten hold roughly 12% of the sample, which has tens of thousands of clones, 84% seen once. No antigen has been assigned to these receptors. Sequences were derived from PBMCs, sampled from a glioma patient whose treatment included an IDH1 peptide vaccine. These TCRs come from a young man with glioma. CDR3s include the opening cysteine and the closing phenylalanine or tryptophan. A D gene is named only where the DNA matches it firmly. A clone size is listed for some rows: how often the clone was seen (once, few, many), or a class if it is expanded.

d_call | j_call | v_call | clone_size | cdr3_nt | cdr3_aa
NA | TRBJ2-2 | TRBV19 | NA | TGTGCCAGTAGTATGTCGGGGGAGCTGTTTTTT | CASSMSGELFF
NA | TRBJ2-1 | TRBV6-5 | NA | TGTGCCAGCAGTTACTGGCGGGCACATGAGCAGTTCTTC | CASSYWRAHEQFF
NA | TRBJ2-4 | TRBV27 | once | TGTGCCAGCAGTCCCGGTACAGGGCTAGCCAAAAACATTCAGTACTTC | CASSPGTGLAKNIQYF
TRBD1 | TRBJ2-1 | TRBV6-5 | NA | TGTGCCAGCAGGGGCGGACAGGGGAGTTACAATGAGCAGTTCTTC | CASRGGQGSYNEQFF
NA | TRBJ2-3 | TRBV19 | NA | TGTGCCAGTAGTAATGGCAGACTATCCACAGATACGCAGTATTTT | CASSNGRLSTDTQYF
NA | TRBJ2-2 | TRBV28 | NA | TGTGCCAGCAGTGCCGGGCACACCGGGGAGCTGTTTTTT | CASSAGHTGELFF
NA | TRBJ2-7 | TRBV25-1 | NA | TGTGCCAGCAGTGCAACGGCCTACGAGCAGTACTTC | CASSATAYEQYF
TRBD1 | TRBJ1-4 | TRBV5-4 | NA | TGTGCCAGCAGCACGGGACAGGGGAAAAAACTGTTTTTT | CASSTGQGKKLFF
NA | TRBJ2-4 | TRBV4-2 | medium-sized | TGTGCCAGCAGCCAGGCCGAACCGGACAGTGAGGCCAACATTCAGTACTTC | CASSQAEPDSEANIQYF
NA | TRBJ1-2 | TRBV9 | NA | TGTGCCAGCAGCCTCTCCGGCTATGGCTACACCTTC | CASSLSGYGYTF
TRBD2 | TRBJ2-5 | TRBV4-2 | once | TGTGCCAGCAGCCGAACCGGGACTAGCTTTGATAAAGAGACCCAGTACTTC | CASSRTGTSFDKETQYF
NA | TRBJ2-7 | TRBV4-2 | NA | TGTGCCAGCAGCCAATCAGGGGTTGGGCGCGGCGAGCAGTACTTC | CASSQSGVGRGEQYF
NA | TRBJ1-2 | TRBV6-1 | NA | TGTGCCAGCAGTGAAGGGGGACATCGATATGGCTACACCTTC | CASSEGGHRYGYTF
TRBD1 | TRBJ2-2 | TRBV19 | NA | TGTGCCAGTAGTATTAAACAGGGGGCCACCGGGGAGCTGTTTTTT | CASSIKQGATGELFF
NA | TRBJ2-7 | TRBV9 | once | TGTGCCAGCAGCGCGGGGAAGGGTCCGCCCTACGAGCAGTACTTC | CASSAGKGPPYEQYF
NA | TRBJ2-1 | TRBV18 | few | TGTGCCAGCTCACACGGGGGCCGACCCGGTGCCTACAATGAGCAGTTCTTC | CASSHGGRPGAYNEQFF
NA | TRBJ2-2 | TRBV30 | NA | TGTGCCTGGGGTCCCGGAGCCCGGGAGCTGTTTTTT | CAWGPGARELFF
NA | TRBJ1-5 | TRBV6-5 | NA | TGTGCCAGCAGTTACAGGGGTAGCAATCAGCCCCAGCATTTT | CASSYRGSNQPQHF
NA | TRBJ2-5 | TRBV7-2 | NA | TGTGCCAGCAGCCCCCAGCCGCAAGAGACCCAGTACTTC | CASSPQPQETQYF
NA | TRBJ2-1 | TRBV5-4 | NA | TGTGCCAGCAGCTTGGCATCCGGGTCTACCTACAATGAGCAGTTCTTC | CASSLASGSTYNEQFF
NA | TRBJ1-4 | TRBV19 | NA | TGTGCCAGTAGTATAAGTCGACAGAATGAAAAACTGTTTTTT | CASSISRQNEKLFF
TRBD2 | TRBJ2-7 | TRBV27 | NA | TGTGCCAGCAGTCGTACCGGGACTAGCGGGAGTCGGGAGCAGTACTTC | CASSRTGTSGSREQYF
TRBD1 | TRBJ2-7 | TRBV7-8 | NA | TGTGCCAGCAGCCAAATTAGAGGCGACAGGGCGCCCTACGAGCAGTACTTC | CASSQIRGDRAPYEQYF
NA | TRBJ1-2 | TRBV4-1 | NA | TGCGCCAGCAGCCAAGGGCGCTTGTCTACCCGCTATGGCTACACCTTC | CASSQGRLSTRYGYTF
NA | TRBJ2-7 | TRBV28 | NA | TGTGCCAGCAGTTTAGGTCCCGGACAGTCAATGGCCTACGAGCAGTACTTC | CASSLGPGQSMAYEQYF
NA | TRBJ2-2 | TRBV28 | NA | TGTGCCAGCAGCGGGTCACCAAAACCAACCGGGGAGCTGTTTTTT | CASSGSPKPTGELFF
NA | TRBJ2-1 | TRBV27 | NA | TGTGCCAGCAGTTTATCAGACGGGGGCTGGCAGTTCTTC | CASSLSDGGWQFF
NA | TRBJ2-5 | TRBV6-6 | NA | TGTGCCAGCAGTTTCCCATGGGAGACCCAGTACTTC | CASSFPWETQYF
NA | TRBJ2-5 | TRBV6-5 | NA | TGTGCCAGCAGTCGAACCGGGACATACAAAGAGACCCAGTACTTC | CASSRTGTYKETQYF
TRBD1 | TRBJ1-1 | TRBV7-2 | NA | TGTGCCAGCCAAGACAGGGATCGCACTGAAGCTTTCTTT | CASQDRDRTEAFF
TRBD2 | TRBJ2-2 | TRBV27 | NA | TGTGCCAGCAGTCCGGGACTACTGAACACCGGGGAGCTGTTTTTT | CASSPGLLNTGELFF
TRBD2 | TRBJ2-7 | TRBV7-9 | NA | TGTGCCAGCAGCAATCCCGAGGGTAGCGGGAGGCAGTACTTC | CASSNPEGSGRQYF
NA | TRBJ1-1 | TRBV6-5 | NA | TGTGCCAGCGGCCCCAACTCTGAAGCTTTCTTT | CASGPNSEAFF
TRBD1 | TRBJ2-7 | TRBV5-1 | NA | TGCGCCAGCAGCCGACAGGGGGCAGACGAGCAGTACTTC | CASSRQGADEQYF
NA | TRBJ1-1 | TRBV5-4 | NA | TGTGCCAGCAGCTTGGGGCCTACCCTGGACACTGAAGCTTTCTTT | CASSLGPTLDTEAFF
TRBD1 | TRBJ1-1 | TRBV19 | NA | TGTGCCAGTAGGCCGGGACAGGGTTTGGGAGGGGCTGAAGCTTTCTTT | CASRPGQGLGGAEAFF
NA | TRBJ2-1 | TRBV27 | NA | TGTGCCAGCAGGTTGACTTTCTACAATGAGCAGTTCTTC | CASRLTFYNEQFF
NA | TRBJ2-7 | TRBV27 | NA | TGTGCCAGCAGTTTTAGAGGGCTGGTCGAGCAGTACTTC | CASSFRGLVEQYF
NA | TRBJ1-1 | TRBV15 | NA | TGTGCCACCAGAGGCAGTGGACCCACTGAAGCTTTCTTT | CATRGSGPTEAFF
NA | TRBJ2-2 | TRBV6-1 | NA | TGTGCCAGCAGTCTCGTCATATACACCGGGGAGCTGTTTTTT | CASSLVIYTGELFF
NA | TRBJ1-1 | TRBV6-6 | few | TGTGCCAGCAGTTACCCGTCGGGGGACACTGAAGCTTTCTTT | CASSYPSGDTEAFF
TRBD1 | TRBJ1-6 | TRBV10-3 | NA | TGTGCCATCAGTGGACAGGGGAAGTCCTATAATTCACCCCTCCACTTT | CAISGQGKSYNSPLHF
NA | TRBJ2-4 | TRBV4-2 | once | TGTGCCAGCAGTCATTCCCTCGGGACCGAGAAAAACATTCAGTACTTC | CASSHSLGTEKNIQYF
NA | TRBJ2-2 | TRBV6-5 | NA | TGTGCCAGCAGTTACTCTCCTAGCCGGACCGGGGAGCTGTTTTTT | CASSYSPSRTGELFF
NA | TRBJ2-5 | TRBV29-1 | NA | TGCAGCGTTGACGGCGGGCTTCTGCGGACCCAGTACTTC | CSVDGGLLRTQYF
NA | TRBJ2-7 | TRBV6-6 | NA | TGTGCCAGCAGCTACCTTGCAGCCCAGTACGAGCAGTACTTC | CASSYLAAQYEQYF
TRBD1 | TRBJ1-4 | TRBV15 | NA | TGTGCCACCAGCAGCCAGACAGGGACGAATGAAAAACTGTTTTTT | CATSSQTGTNEKLFF
NA | TRBJ1-4 | TRBV7-9 | NA | TGTGCCAGCAGCTTTAGGGGACACCATAATGAAAAACTGTTTTTT | CASSFRGHHNEKLFF
TRBD1 | TRBJ2-5 | TRBV5-1 | NA | TGCGCCAGCAGCTTGACAGGGGACCAAGAGACCCAGTACTTC | CASSLTGDQETQYF
NA | TRBJ2-3 | TRBV16 | NA | TGTGCCAGCAGCCAATTGAGGGGAGATACGCAGTATTTT | CASSQLRGDTQYF
TRBD2 | TRBJ2-1 | TRBV5-1 | once | TGCGCCAGCCGGGGGACTAGCGGAGTCAATGAGCAGTTCTTC | CASRGTSGVNEQFF
TRBD1 | TRBJ2-7 | TRBV5-8 | once | TGTGCCACCCGGCTGGGACAGGGGGCCTACGAGCAGTACTTC | CATRLGQGAYEQYF
NA | TRBJ1-1 | TRBV30 | few | TGTGCCTGGAGTAATGGGATGAACACTGAAGCTTTCTTT | CAWSNGMNTEAFF